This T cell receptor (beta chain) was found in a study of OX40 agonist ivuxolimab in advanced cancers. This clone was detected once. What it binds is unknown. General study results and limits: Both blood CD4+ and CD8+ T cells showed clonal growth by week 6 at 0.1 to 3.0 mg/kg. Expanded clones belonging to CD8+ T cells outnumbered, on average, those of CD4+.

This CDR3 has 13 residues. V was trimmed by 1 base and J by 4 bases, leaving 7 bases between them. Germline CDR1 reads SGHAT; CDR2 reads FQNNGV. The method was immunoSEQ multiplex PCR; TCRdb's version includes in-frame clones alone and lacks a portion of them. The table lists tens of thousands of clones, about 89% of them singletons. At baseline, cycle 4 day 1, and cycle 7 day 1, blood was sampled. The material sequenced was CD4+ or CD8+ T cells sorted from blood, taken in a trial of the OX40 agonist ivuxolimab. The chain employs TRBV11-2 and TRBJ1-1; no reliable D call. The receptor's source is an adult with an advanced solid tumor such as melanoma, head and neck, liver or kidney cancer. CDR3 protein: CASSLGPSTEAFF. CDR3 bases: TGTGCCAGCAGCTTAGGACCCTCCACTGAAGCTTTCTTT.